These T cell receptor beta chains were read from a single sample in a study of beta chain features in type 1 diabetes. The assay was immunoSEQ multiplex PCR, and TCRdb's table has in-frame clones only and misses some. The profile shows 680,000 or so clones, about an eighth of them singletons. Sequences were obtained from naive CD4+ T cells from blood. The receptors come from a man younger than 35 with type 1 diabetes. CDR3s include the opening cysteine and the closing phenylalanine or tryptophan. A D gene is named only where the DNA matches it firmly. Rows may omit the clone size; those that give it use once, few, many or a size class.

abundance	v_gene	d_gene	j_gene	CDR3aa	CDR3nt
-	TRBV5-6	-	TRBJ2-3	CASSLYAKDTQYF	TGTGCCAGCAGCTTGTATGCGAAAGATACGCAGTATTTT
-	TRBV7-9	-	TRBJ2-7	CASSPEPYEQYF	TGTGCCAGCAGCCCCGAGCCCTACGAGCAGTACTTC
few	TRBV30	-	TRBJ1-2	CAWSATQRILHGYTF	TGTGCCTGGAGTGCCACACAACGTATCCTTCATGGCTACACCTTC
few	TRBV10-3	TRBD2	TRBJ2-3	CAISESGSGGFTDTQYF	TGTGCCATCAGTGAGTCTGGTAGCGGGGGATTCACAGATACGCAGTATTTT
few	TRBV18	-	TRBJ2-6	CASSPIQGPGANVLTF	TGTGCCAGCTCACCCATACAGGGCCCTGGGGCCAACGTCCTGACTTTC
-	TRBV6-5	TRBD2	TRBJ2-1	CASTTVAGTVDEQFF	TGTGCCAGCACAACGGTAGCGGGCACTGTCGATGAGCAGTTCTTC
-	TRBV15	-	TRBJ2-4	CATSRETHDIQYF	TGTGCCACCAGCAGAGAAACTCACGACATTCAGTACTTC
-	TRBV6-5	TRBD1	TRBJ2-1	CASSYTRDRVANEQFF	TGTGCCAGCAGTTACACCCGGGACAGGGTAGCAAATGAGCAGTTCTTC
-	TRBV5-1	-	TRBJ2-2	CASSEHPGELFF	TGCGCCAGCAGCGAGCACCCCGGGGAGCTGTTTTTT
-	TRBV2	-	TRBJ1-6	CAISGNSPLHF	TGTGCCATCTCAGGGAATTCACCCCTCCACTTT
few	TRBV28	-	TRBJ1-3	CASSFGPISGNTIYF	TGTGCCAGCAGTTTTGGGCCGATCTCTGGAAACACCATATATTTT
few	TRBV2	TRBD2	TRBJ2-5	CASSSLGLAGQETQYF	TGTGCCAGCAGCTCCCTGGGACTAGCGGGGCAAGAGACCCAGTACTTC
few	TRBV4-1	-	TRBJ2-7	CASSQEAMGGVSSYEQYF	TGCGCCAGCAGCCAAGAGGCAATGGGCGGCGTGAGCTCCTACGAGCAGTACTTC
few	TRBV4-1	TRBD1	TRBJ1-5	CASSRPDRANQPQHF	TGCGCCAGCAGCCGACCGGACAGGGCGAATCAGCCCCAGCATTTT
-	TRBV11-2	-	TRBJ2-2	CASSLYRGTNGELFF	TGTGCCAGCAGCTTATATCGGGGGACAAACGGGGAGCTGTTTTTT
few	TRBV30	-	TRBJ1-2	CAWGPPPGTHYGYTF	TGTGCCTGGGGCCCCCCACCCGGGACACACTATGGCTACACCTTC
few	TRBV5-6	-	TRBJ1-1	CASRKQATEAFF	TGTGCCAGCAGGAAACAGGCCACTGAAGCTTTCTTT
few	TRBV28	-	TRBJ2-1	CASSSILRQEAPNEQFF	TGTGCCAGCAGTTCCATACTCCGACAGGAGGCCCCCAATGAGCAGTTCTTC
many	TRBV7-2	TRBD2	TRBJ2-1	CADGTSGNNEQFF	TGTGCCGACGGGACTAGCGGAAACAATGAGCAGTTCTTC
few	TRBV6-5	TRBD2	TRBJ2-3	CASTHVGGDTQYF	TGTGCCAGCACCCATGTGGGGGGGGATACGCAGTATTTT
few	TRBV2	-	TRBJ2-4	CASKLMGQKNIQYF	TGTGCCAGCAAGTTGATGGGACAAAAAAACATTCAGTACTTC
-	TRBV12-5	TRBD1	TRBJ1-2	CASGLQGNYGYTF	TGTGCTAGTGGTTTACAGGGGAACTATGGCTACACCTTC
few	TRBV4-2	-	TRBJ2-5	CASRGRQETQYF	TGTGCCAGCAGGGGGCGGCAAGAGACCCAGTACTTC
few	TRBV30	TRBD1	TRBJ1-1	CAWSVLTGGEAFF	TGTGCCTGGAGTGTTCTGACAGGGGGCGAAGCTTTCTTT
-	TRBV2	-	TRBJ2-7	CASSDGSYEQYF	TGTGCCAGCAGTGACGGAAGCTACGAGCAGTACTTC
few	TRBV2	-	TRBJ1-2	CASSERTNYGYTF	TGTGCCAGCAGTGAAAGGACTAACTATGGCTACACCTTC